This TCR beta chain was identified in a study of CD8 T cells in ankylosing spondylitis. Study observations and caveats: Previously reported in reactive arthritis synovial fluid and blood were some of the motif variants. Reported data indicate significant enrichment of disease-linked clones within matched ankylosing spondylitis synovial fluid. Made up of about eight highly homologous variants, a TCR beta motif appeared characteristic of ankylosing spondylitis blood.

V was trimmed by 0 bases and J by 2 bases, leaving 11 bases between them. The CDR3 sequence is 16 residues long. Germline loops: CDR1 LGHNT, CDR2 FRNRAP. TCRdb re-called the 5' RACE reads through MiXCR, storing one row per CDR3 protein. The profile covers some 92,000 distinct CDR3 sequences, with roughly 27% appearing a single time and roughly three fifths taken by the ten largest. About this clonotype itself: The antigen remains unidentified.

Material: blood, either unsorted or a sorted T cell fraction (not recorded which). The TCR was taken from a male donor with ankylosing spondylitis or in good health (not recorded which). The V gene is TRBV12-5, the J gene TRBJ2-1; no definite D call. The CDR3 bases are TGTGCTAGTGGTTTGGTACCCAGGTGGACCTACAATGAGCAGTTCTTC. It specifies CASGLVPRWTYNEQFF.